This passage covers 9 T cell receptor beta chains from one sample sequenced in a study of tumor T cells in aggressive B-cell lymphoma. Method: immunoSEQ multiplex PCR; TCRdb's copy keeps in-frame clones and lacks some. The table has about 9,800 clones, roughly 85% seen once; the top ten hold around 4.5%. The material sequenced was tumor tissue. The source is an adult with diffuse large B cell lymphoma.

The chain couples TRBV28 to TRBJ2-3; tentative D call: TRBD2 (7 bases). The CDR3 sequence is 13 residues long. V was cut by 8 bases and J by 1 base, with 10 bases left in between. The germline CDR1 and CDR2 sequences are MDHEN and SYDVKM. For the CDR3, the DNA is TGTGCCAGCGGGGGGGCGGGCACAGATACGCAGTATTTT. Encoded protein: CASGGAGTDTQYF.

The chain links TRBV11-3 to TRBJ2-2; no reliable D call. Germline V gene data show CDR1 as SGHNT and CDR2 as YENEEA. V was pared by 6 bases and J by 1 base, with 6 bases between. The CDR3 totals 13 residues. The CDR3, as DNA: TGTGCCAGCAGGCCAGGGAACACCGGGGAGCTGTTTTTT. It yields the protein CASRPGNTGELFF.

This clone was seen once. V is TRBV6-6 and J is TRBJ1-2, with TRBD1 identical over 7 bases. The length of the CDR3 is 13 residues. CDR1 MNHNY and CDR2 SVGAGI come from the germline V gene (reference sequence). J was trimmed by 6 bases and V by 11 bases; bases with no gene match: 12. CDR3 residues: CAASQGGGDGYTF. The CDR3 bases are TGTGCCGCCAGCCAAGGAGGGGGCGATGGCTACACCTTC.

This clone was recorded once. The chain uses TRBV5-6 and TRBJ1-5; tentative D call: TRBD1 (6 bases). The CDR3 is 16 amino acids. CDR1 SGHDT and CDR2 YYEEEE come from the germline V gene. The V end lost 1 base, the J end lost 6 bases, and 17 bases lay between the germline ends. CDR3 nucleotide sequence: TGTGCCAGCAGCTTGTTCCAAACAGGGTCGAGTCAGCCCCAGCATTTT. It translates to CASSLFQTGSSQPQHF.

CDR3 sequence (DNA): TGTGCAAGTCGCTTAGGTCTGGGCAGACCCCTCCACTTT. Protein product: CASRLGLGRPLHF. The J gene is TRBJ1-6, the V gene TRBV12-2; TRBD1 is the table's D call and was not checked against the DNA. TRBV12-2 is marked as a pseudogene. The CDR3 extends over 13 amino acids.

This clone was found a few times. The CDR3 here is CAWSVEQPYEQYF. For the CDR3, the DNA is TGTGCCTGGAGTGTCGAACAACCCTACGAGCAGTACTTC. The V and J genes are TRBV30 and TRBJ2-7; D ambiguous. The CDR3 has 13 amino acids. The V end lost 0 bases, the J end lost 2 bases, and 8 bases lay between the germline ends. CDR1 and CDR2 from the germline V gene are GTSNPN and SVGIG (reference sequence). The entire variable domain, with the rest obtained from reference TRBV30 and TRBJ2-7, is as follows: SQTIHQWPATLVQPVGSPLSLECTVEGTSNPNLYWYRQAAGRGLQLLFYSVGIGQISSEVPQNLSASRPQDRQFILSSKKLLLSDSGFYLCAWSVEQPYEQYFGPGTRLTVT.

The chain uses TRBV15 and TRBJ2-3; perhaps TRBD2 as D (6 bases). Germline V CDR1 and CDR2: LNHNV, YYDKDF (reference sequence). The CDR3 covers 18 residues. Trimming removed 5 bases from V and 3 bases from J, with 24 bases in between. This CDR3 is CATSPRGGRGVGTDTQYF. In DNA, the CDR3 is TGTGCCACCAGCCCCCGGGGTGGGCGGGGTGTTGGGACAGATACGCAGTATTTT.

Here the CDR3 DNA reads TGTGCCAGCACCAACGGAGGCGGATCTACCGAGCAGTACTTC. Amino acid sequence: CASTNGGGSTEQYF. The chain joins TRBV6-5 to TRBJ2-7; D perhaps matches TRBD2 (5 bases). Deletions cut 7 bases from V and 6 bases from J, with 19 bases between. CDR1 and CDR2 from the germline V gene are MNHEY and SVGAGI. The CDR3 consists of 14 residues.

To note about this clone: Other DNA sequences in this sample translate to the same CDR3. The chain links TRBV19 to TRBJ1-1; TRBD1 is a possible D gene (6 bases). The V gene lost 4 bases and the J gene lost 0 bases, with 12 bases spanning the gap. The CDR3 sequence is 15 residues long. Germline values: CDR1 LNHDA, CDR2 SQIVND (reference sequence). CDR3 region: CASSTPTGLNTEAFF. The CDR3 DNA reads TGTGCCAGTAGTACCCCCACAGGGTTGAACACTGAAGCTTTCTTT.